The entry that follows covers one T cell receptor (beta chain) sequence. Antigen unknown. This sample was taken from a study of cytomegalovirus exposure and HLA in healthy donors. Study outcomes and limitations: Later analysis indicated greater clonal expansion among HLA-associated TCR beta chains than among equally common other chains. The authors confirmed in vitro that three CMV-associated chains were specific for CMV antigens.

PCR used 60 Vbeta primers and 13 Jbeta primers. The table came from immunoSEQ multiplex PCR; TCRdb's copy has only in-frame clones and leaves some out. The sample lists roughly 100,000 clones, 65% to 80% occurring once. Trimming took off 7 bases at V and 0 bases at J, with 10 bases between the two ends. CDR3 length equals 15 residues. CDR1 and CDR2 (germline): SNHLY, FYNNEI. The source is a woman aged 45-59 years in good health and CMV-seropositive. The source material was PBMCs. The genes are TRBV2 and TRBJ1-6; no clear D gene. Here the CDR3 reads CASKLASSYNSPLHF. The CDR3 DNA reads as TGTGCCAGCAAATTGGCTAGCTCCTATAATTCACCCCTCCACTTT. Full variable domain (missing parts from reference TRBV2 and TRBJ1-6): EPEVTQTPSHQVTQMGQEVILRCVPISNHLYFYWYRQILGQKVEFLVSFYNNEISEKSEIFDDQFSVERPDGSNFTLKIRSTKLEDSAMYFCASKLASSYNSPLHFGNGTRLTVT.